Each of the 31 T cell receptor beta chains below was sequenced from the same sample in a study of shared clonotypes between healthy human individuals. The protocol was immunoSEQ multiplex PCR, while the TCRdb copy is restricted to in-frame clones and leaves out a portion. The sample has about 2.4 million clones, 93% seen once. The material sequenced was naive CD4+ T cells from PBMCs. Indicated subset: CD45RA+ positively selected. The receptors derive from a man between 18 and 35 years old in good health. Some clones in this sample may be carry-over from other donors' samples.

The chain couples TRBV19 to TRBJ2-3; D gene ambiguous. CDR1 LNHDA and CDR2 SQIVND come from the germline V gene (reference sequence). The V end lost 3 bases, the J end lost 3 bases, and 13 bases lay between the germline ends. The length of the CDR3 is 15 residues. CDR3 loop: CASSIGVTVTDTQYF. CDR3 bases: TGTGCCAGTAGTATTGGGGTGACGGTGACAGATACGCAGTATTTT.

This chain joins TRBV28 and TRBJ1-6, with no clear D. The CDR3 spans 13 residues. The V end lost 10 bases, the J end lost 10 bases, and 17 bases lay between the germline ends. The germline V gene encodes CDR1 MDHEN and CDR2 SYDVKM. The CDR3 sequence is CATEPPHSSPLHF. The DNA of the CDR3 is TGTGCCACCGAGCCCCCCCACAGCTCACCCCTCCACTTT. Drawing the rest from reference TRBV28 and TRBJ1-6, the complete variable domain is DVKVTQSSRYLVKRTGEKVFLECVQDMDHENMFWYRQDPGLGLRLIYFSYDVKMKEKGDIPEGYSVSREKKERFSLILESASTNQTSMYLCATEPPHSSPLHFGNGTRLTVT.

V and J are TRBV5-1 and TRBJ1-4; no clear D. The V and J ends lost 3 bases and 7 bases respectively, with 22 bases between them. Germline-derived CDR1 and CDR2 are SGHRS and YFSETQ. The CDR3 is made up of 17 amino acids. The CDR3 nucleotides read TGCGCCAGCAGCTCCCTGGGGAGCGGAGTACGGGGTGAAAAACTGTTTTTT. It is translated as CASSSLGSGVRGEKLFF.

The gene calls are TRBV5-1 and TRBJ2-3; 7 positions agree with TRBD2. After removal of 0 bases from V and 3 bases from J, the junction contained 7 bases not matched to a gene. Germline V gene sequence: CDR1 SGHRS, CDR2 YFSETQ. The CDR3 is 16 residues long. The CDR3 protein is CASSLGGQGGTDTQYF. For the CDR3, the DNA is TGCGCCAGCAGCTTGGGGGGCCAGGGAGGGACAGATACGCAGTATTTT.

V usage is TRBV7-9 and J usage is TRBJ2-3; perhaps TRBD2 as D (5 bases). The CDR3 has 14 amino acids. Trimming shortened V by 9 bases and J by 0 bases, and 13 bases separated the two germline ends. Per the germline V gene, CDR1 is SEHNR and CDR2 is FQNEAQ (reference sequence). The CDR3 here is CASQEVTSTDTQYF. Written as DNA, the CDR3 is TGTGCCAGTCAGGAGGTAACTAGCACAGATACGCAGTATTTT.

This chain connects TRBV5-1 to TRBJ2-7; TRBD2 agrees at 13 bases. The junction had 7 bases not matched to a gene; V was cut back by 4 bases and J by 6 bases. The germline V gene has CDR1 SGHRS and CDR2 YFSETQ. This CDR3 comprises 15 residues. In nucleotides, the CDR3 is TGCGCCAGCAGCCCTGGACTAGCGGGAGACTCCGAGCAGTACTTC. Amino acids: CASSPGLAGDSEQYF.

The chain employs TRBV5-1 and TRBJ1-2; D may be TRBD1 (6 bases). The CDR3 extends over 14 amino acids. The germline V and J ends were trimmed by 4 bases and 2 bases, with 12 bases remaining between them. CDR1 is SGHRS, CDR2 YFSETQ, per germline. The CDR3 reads CASSPQDSNYGYTF. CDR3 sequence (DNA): TGCGCCAGCAGCCCCCAGGACAGCAACTATGGCTACACCTTC.

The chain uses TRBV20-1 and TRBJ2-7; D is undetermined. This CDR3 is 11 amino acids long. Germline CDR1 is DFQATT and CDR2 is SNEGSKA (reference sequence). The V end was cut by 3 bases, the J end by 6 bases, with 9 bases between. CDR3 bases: TGCAGTGCTAGCGGGTTTTCCGAGCAGTACTTC. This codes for CSASGFSEQYF.

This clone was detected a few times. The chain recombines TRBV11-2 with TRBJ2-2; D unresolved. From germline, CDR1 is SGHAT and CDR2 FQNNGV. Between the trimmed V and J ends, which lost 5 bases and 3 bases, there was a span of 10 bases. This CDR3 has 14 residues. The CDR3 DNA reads TGTGCCAGCAGCCCCGACACCTACACCGGGGAGCTGTTTTTT. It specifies CASSPDTYTGELFF.

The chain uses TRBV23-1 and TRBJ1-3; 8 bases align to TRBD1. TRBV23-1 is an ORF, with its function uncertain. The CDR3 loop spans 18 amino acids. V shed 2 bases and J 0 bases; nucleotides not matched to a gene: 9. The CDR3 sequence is CASSQPWTGHNSGNTIYF. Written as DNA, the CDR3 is TGCGCCAGCAGTCAACCATGGACAGGGCACAACTCTGGAAACACCATATATTTT.

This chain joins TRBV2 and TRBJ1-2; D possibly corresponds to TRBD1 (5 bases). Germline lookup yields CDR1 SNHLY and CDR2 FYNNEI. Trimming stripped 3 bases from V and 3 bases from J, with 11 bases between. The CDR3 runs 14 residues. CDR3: CASSEIGRDYGYTF. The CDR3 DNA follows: TGTGCCAGCAGTGAGATAGGCAGGGACTATGGCTACACCTTC.

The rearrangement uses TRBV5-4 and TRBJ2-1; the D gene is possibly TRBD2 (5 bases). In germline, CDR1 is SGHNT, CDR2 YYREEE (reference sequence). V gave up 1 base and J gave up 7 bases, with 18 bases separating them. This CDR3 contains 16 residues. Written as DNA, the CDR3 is TGTGCCAGCAGCTTGCCTAGTCATAGCGTCGGAAATGAGCAGTTCTTC. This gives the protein CASSLPSHSVGNEQFF. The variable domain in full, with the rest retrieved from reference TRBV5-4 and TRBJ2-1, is ETGVTQSPTHLIKTRGQQVTLRCSSQSGHNTVSWYQQALGQGPQFIFQYYREEENGRGNFPPRFSGLQFPNYSSELNVNALELDDSALYLCASSLPSHSVGNEQFFGPGTRLTVL.

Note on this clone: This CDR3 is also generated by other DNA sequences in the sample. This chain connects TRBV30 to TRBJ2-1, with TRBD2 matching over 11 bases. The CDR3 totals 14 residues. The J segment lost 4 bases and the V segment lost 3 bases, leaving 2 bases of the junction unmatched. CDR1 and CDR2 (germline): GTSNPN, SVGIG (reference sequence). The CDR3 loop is CAWRLAGAYNEQFF. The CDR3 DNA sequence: TGTGCCTGGAGACTAGCGGGAGCATACAATGAGCAGTTCTTC.

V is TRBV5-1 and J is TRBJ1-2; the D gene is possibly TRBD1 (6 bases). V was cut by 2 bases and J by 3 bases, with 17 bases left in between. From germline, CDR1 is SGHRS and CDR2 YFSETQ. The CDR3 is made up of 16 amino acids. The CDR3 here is CASSLRPGALDYGYTF. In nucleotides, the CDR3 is TGCGCCAGCAGCTTACGTCCGGGGGCGCTGGACTATGGCTACACCTTC. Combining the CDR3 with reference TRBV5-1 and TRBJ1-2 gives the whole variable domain KAGVTQTPRYLIKTRGQQVTLSCSPISGHRSVSWYQQTPGQGLQFLFEYFSETQRNKGNFPGRFSGRQFSNSRSEMNVSTLELGDSALYLCASSLRPGALDYGYTFGSGTRLTVV.

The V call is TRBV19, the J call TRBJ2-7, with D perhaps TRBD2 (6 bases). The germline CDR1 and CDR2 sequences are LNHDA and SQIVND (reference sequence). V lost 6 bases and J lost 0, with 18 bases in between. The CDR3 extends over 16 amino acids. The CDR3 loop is CASRVSHSGFSYEQYF. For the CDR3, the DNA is TGTGCCAGTAGGGTTTCGCATAGCGGATTCTCCTACGAGCAGTACTTC.

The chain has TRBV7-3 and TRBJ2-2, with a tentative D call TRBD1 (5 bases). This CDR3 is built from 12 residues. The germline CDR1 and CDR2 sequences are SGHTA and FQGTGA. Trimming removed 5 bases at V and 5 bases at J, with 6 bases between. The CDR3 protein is CASSKGTGELFF. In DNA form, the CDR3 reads TGTGCCAGCAGCAAGGGGACCGGGGAGCTGTTTTTT.

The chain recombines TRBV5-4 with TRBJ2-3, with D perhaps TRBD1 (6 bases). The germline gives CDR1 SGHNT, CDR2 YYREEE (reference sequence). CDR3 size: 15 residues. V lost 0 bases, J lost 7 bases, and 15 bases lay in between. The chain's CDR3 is CASSLGGPPYNTQYF. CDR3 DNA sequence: TGTGCCAGCAGCTTGGGGGGGCCCCCCTACAATACGCAGTATTTT.

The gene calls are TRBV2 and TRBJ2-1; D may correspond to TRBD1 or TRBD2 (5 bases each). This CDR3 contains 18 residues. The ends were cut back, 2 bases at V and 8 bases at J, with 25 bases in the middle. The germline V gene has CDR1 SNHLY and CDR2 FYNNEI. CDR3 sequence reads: CASSERPPSPLGVHEQFF. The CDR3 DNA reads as TGTGCCAGCAGTGAACGCCCCCCTAGCCCTCTGGGGGTGCATGAGCAGTTCTTC.

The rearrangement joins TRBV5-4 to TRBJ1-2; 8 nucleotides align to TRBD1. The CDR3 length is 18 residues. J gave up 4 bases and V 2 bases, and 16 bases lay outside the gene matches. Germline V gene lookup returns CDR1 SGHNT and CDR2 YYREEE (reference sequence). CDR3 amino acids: CASSLMIGGQGIVYGYTF. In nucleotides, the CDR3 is TGTGCCAGCAGCTTAATGATCGGAGGACAGGGAATTGTCTATGGCTACACCTTC.

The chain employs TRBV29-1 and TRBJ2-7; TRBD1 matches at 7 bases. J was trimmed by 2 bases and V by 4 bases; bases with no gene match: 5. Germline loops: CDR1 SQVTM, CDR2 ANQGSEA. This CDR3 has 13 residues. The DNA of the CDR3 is TGCAGCGTTGGCCGCAGGGGGACCTACGAGCAGTACTTC. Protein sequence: CSVGRRGTYEQYF.

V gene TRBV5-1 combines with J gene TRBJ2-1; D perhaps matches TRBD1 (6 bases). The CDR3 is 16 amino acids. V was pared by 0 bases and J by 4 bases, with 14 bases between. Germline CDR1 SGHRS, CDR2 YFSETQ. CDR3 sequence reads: CASSLAQTGPYNEQFF. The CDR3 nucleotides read TGCGCCAGCAGCTTGGCTCAAACAGGGCCATACAATGAGCAGTTCTTC.

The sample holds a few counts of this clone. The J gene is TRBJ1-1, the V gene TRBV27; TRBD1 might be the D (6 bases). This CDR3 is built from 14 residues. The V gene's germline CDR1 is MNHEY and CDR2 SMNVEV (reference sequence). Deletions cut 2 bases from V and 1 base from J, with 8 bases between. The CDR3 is CASSLQGWNTEAFF. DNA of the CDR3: TGTGCCAGCAGTTTACAGGGGTGGAACACTGAAGCTTTCTTT.

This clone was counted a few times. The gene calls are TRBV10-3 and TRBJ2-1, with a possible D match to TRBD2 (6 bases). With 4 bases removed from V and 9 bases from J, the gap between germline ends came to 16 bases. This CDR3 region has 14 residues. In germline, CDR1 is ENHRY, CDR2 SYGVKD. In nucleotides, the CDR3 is TGTGCCATCAGTGGCCAGAGATCAGCGGGTGAGCAGTTCTTC. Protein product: CAISGQRSAGEQFF.

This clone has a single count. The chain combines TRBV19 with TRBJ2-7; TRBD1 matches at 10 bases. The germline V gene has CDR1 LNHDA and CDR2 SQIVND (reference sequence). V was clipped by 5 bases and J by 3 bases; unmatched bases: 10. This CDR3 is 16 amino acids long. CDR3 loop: CASSDRGRRADYEQYF. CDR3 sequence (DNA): TGTGCCAGTAGTGACAGGGGGCGTAGGGCGGACTACGAGCAGTACTTC.

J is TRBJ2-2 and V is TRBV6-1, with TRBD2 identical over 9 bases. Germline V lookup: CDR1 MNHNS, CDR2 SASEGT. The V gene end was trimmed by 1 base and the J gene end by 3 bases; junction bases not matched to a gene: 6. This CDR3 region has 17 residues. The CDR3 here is CASSEGGGRAHTGELFF. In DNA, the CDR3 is TGTGCCAGCAGTGAAGGGGGCGGGAGGGCTCACACCGGGGAGCTGTTTTTT.

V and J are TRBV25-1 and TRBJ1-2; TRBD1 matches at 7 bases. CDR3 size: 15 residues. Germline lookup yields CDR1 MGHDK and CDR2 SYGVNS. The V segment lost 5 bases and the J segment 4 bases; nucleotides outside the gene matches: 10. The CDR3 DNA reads TGTGCCAGCAGTCAAACTACCGACAGGGCCTATGGCTACACCTTC. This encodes CASSQTTDRAYGYTF.

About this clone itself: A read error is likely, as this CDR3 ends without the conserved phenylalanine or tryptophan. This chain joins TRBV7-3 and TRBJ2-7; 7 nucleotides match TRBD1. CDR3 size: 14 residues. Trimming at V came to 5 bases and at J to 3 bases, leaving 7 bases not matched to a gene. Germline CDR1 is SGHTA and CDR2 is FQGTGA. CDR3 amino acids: CASSPTGFDYEQYL. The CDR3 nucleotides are TGTGCCAGCAGCCCGACAGGGTTCGACTACGAGCAGTACCTC.

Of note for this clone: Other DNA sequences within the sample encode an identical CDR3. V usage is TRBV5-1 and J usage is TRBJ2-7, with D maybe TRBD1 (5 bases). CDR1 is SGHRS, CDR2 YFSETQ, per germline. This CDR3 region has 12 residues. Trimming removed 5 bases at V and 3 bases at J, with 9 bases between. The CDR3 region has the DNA TGCGCCAGCAGTCGCGACAGCTACGAGCAGTACTTC. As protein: CASSRDSYEQYF.

CDR3 region: CASSFMMGQGHNEQFF. The CDR3 DNA reads as TGCGCCAGCAGCTTTATGATGGGACAGGGGCACAATGAGCAGTTCTTC. This chain connects TRBV5-1 to TRBJ2-1; 10 nucleotides match TRBD1. The CDR3 consists of 16 residues. In germline, CDR1 is SGHRS, CDR2 YFSETQ. Trimming removed 2 bases from V and 5 bases from J; junction bases left unmatched: 7.

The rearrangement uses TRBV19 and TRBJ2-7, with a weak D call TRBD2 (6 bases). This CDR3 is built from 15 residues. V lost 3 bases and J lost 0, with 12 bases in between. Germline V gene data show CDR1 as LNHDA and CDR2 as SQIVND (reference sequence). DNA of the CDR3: TGTGCCAGTAGTATGGCAGGGAGGCCCTCCTACGAGCAGTACTTC. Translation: CASSMAGRPSYEQYF.

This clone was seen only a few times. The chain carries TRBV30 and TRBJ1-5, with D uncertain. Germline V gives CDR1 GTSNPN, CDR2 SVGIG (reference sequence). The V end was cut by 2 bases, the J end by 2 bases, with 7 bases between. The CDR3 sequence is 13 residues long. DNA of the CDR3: TGTGCCTGGAGTTCGGCCCGCAATCAGCCCCAGCATTTT. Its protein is CAWSSARNQPQHF.